A single T cell receptor beta chain is shown here with its context. V lost 2 bases and J 2 bases, leaving 10 bases between the germline ends. The CDR3 loop spans 14 amino acids. The germline V gene encodes CDR1 MNHEY and CDR2 SMNVEV (reference sequence). Data came from immunoSEQ multiplex PCR; TCRdb stores just in-frame clones and leaves some out. The sample lists fewer than 600,000 clones; around 79% were seen once. The data derive from a study of shared clonotypes between healthy human individuals. The sample comprised PBMCs. The receptor comes from a middle-aged woman in good health. Some clones in this sample may be carry-over from other donors' samples. V is TRBV27 and J is TRBJ2-7; D is possibly TRBD2 (5 bases). For the CDR3, the DNA is TGTGCCAGCAGTTTAGGCAGACTAACCTACGAGCAGTACTTC. This codes for CASSLGRLTYEQYF.